One sample yielded the 2 T cell receptor beta chains listed below, sequenced in a study of T cells in Graves' hyperthyroidism and ophthalmopathy (dated by TCRdb to between 2019 and 2020). Library creation used multiplex PCR. Instrument used: Illumina HiSeq 2000. The TCR beta CDR3 regions were amplified from RNA transcripts. For the first round of RT-PCR on the TCR CDR3, the HTBI primer set was used together with the Qiagen OneStep RT-PCR kit. TCRdb reworked the public reads: Q25 trimming with fastp, MiXCR clone assembly, productive beta chains retained. All rows with the same CDR3 protein become a single entry with the most common DNA and genes. Counted in this sample were about 600,000 distinct CDR3 sequences; 14% of them appeared once. Roughly 7% of the sample is taken by the ten largest. Sequenced: blood. The receptors come from a woman under 30 with Graves' ophthalmopathy.

This clonotype was counted at least ten times. CDR3 sequence (DNA): TGCAGTGCTAGAGTTAGCGGGGGGGCCTACGAGCAGTACTTC. It translates to CSARVSGGAYEQYF. The chain recombines TRBV20-1 with TRBJ2-7, with TRBD2 matching over 11 bases. The length of the CDR3 is 14 residues. V was pared by 1 base and J by 2 bases, with 1 base of the junction left unmatched. In germline, CDR1 is DFQATT, CDR2 SNEGSKA (reference sequence).

This clonotype has ten or more counts. The rearrangement links TRBV11-3 to TRBJ2-7; 9 nucleotides agree with TRBD2. Germline V lookup: CDR1 SGHNT, CDR2 YENEEA. After removal of 5 bases from V and 2 bases from J, the junction contained 4 bases not matched to a gene. The length of the CDR3 is 14 residues. In nucleotides, the CDR3 is TGTGCCAGCAGCCACGGCGGGAGGGCCTACGAGCAGTACTTC. The encoded protein is CASSHGGRAYEQYF.